What follows are 30 T cell receptor beta chains derived from one specimen sequenced in a study of PD-1 blockade in classical Hodgkin lymphoma. Every one of the patients relapsed after autologous stem cell transplantation (brentuximab vedotin exposure was variable). Some clones are missing from TCRdb's copy, which holds only in-frame ones; the method was immunoSEQ multiplex PCR. Found here are 40,000 to 60,000 clones, 73% of them singletons; the top ten hold approximately 16%. The source was peripheral blood mononuclear cells (PBMCs), collected before the second cycle of nivolumab. The receptors derive from a human donor with classical Hodgkin lymphoma.

V usage is TRBV18 and J usage is TRBJ1-6, with TRBD1 matching over 10 bases. Trimming took 1 base from V and 7 from J; bases not matched to a gene: 1. The germline gives CDR1 KGHSH, CDR2 LQKENI. The CDR3 sequence is 15 residues long. CDR3 DNA sequence: TGTGCCAGCTCACCACGGGGACAGGGGAATTCACCCCTCCACTTT. This translates into CASSPRGQGNSPLHF.

V and J are TRBV28 and TRBJ1-3; tentatively, D is TRBD1 (5 bases). Trimming cost V 4 bases and J 3 bases, with 10 bases left between them. Germline V gene sequence: CDR1 MDHEN, CDR2 SYDVKM. This CDR3 is built from 14 residues. CDR3 bases: TGTGCCAGCAGTTCAGGGTGGAATGGAAACACCATATATTTT. This codes for CASSSGWNGNTIYF.

V gene TRBV12-5 combines with J gene TRBJ2-2; 9 bases map to TRBD2. There are 16 residues in the CDR3. Germline trimming cut 4 bases from V and 7 bases from J; bases unmatched to any gene: 10. Germline lookup yields CDR1 LGHNT and CDR2 FRNRAP. CDR3 residues: CASGSRRREGHGELFF. The CDR3 DNA reads as TGTGCTAGTGGTTCGAGAAGGCGGGAGGGACACGGGGAGCTGTTTTTT.

The chain carries TRBV25-1 and TRBJ2-6; 12 bases agree with TRBD2. The germline gives CDR1 MGHDK, CDR2 SYGVNS. The CDR3 totals 18 residues. After removal of 5 bases from V and 3 bases from J, the junction contained 8 bases not matched to a gene. CDR3 bases: TGTGCCAGCAGTTCCCGGACTAGCGGGGAAGGTGGGGCCAACGTCCTGACTTTC. Its translation: CASSSRTSGEGGANVLTF.

The rearrangement uses TRBV30 and TRBJ2-7; D assignment may be TRBD1 or TRBD2 (5 bases each). The CDR3 runs to 12 residues. The germline gives CDR1 GTSNPN, CDR2 SVGIG (reference sequence). V lost 4 bases, J lost 4 bases, and 11 bases lay in between. The CDR3 coding sequence is TGTGCCTGGATGCAGGGCGGGTACGAGCAGTACTTC. Amino acid sequence: CAWMQGGYEQYF.

This chain links TRBV6-5 with TRBJ1-2; 12 positions agree with TRBD1. This CDR3 contains 15 residues. Germline lookup yields CDR1 MNHEY and CDR2 SVGAGI. V trimming: 6 bases; J trimming: 8 bases; junction bases outside the gene matches: 10. CDR3 nucleotides: TGTGCCAGCAGAAGTGGGACAGGGGGCGCGAGGGGCTACACCTTC. This sequence encodes CASRSGTGGARGYTF.

This clone has a handful of counts. The CDR3 DNA reads as TGCGCCAGCAGCTTGGTTGCAGGTCCCGGGGAGCTGTTTTTT. It is translated as CASSLVAGPGELFF. The chain recombines TRBV5-1 with TRBJ2-2, with unresolved D. Trimming took 0 bases from V and 6 from J, leaving 9 bases between them. This CDR3 comprises 14 residues. In germline, CDR1 is SGHRS, CDR2 YFSETQ.

The rearrangement links TRBV6-6 to TRBJ1-2, with TRBD1 as a possible D gene (5 bases). Trimming pared 9 bases from V and 4 bases from J, leaving 12 bases between. The CDR3 runs to 12 residues. CDR1 is MNHNY, CDR2 SVGAGI, per germline (reference sequence). The CDR3 loop reads CASGGGGYGYTF. The CDR3 bases are TGTGCCAGTGGGGGGGGAGGCTATGGCTACACCTTC.

The V gene is TRBV27, the J gene TRBJ2-7; tentative D call: TRBD1 (5 bases). This CDR3 spans 15 amino acids. Trimming removed 5 bases from V and 4 bases from J, with 18 bases in between. From germline, CDR1 is MNHEY and CDR2 SMNVEV (reference sequence). The CDR3 reads CASSLRVGPGYEQYF. The CDR3 nucleotides read TGTGCCAGCAGTCTTCGGGTGGGGCCAGGGTACGAGCAGTACTTC.

A single count supports this clone. This rearrangement joins TRBV2 to TRBJ2-7, with 9 nucleotides matching TRBD1. The CDR3 runs 14 residues. Germline loops: CDR1 SNHLY, CDR2 FYNNEI. Trimming at V came to 5 bases and at J to 2 bases, leaving 4 bases not matched to a gene. CDR3 nucleotides: TGTGCCAGCAGTAACAGGGGGCCGCCCTACGAGCAGTACTTC. Translated, it gives CASSNRGPPYEQYF.

The chain carries TRBV2 and TRBJ1-1, with TRBD1 identical over 10 bases. The CDR3 totals 12 residues. V shed 9 bases, J shed 4 bases, and the junction held 2 bases outside the gene matches. Germline V gene lookup returns CDR1 SNHLY and CDR2 FYNNEI. CDR3 in amino acids: CASRDRGTEAFF. The CDR3, as DNA: TGTGCCAGTCGGGACAGGGGCACTGAAGCTTTCTTT. Variable domain in full (rest from reference TRBV2 and TRBJ1-1): EPEVTQTPSHQVTQMGQEVILRCVPISNHLYFYWYRQILGQKVEFLVSFYNNEISEKSEIFDDQFSVERPDGSNFTLKIRSTKLEDSAMYFCASRDRGTEAFFGQGTRLTVV.

The chain carries TRBV7-3 and TRBJ2-5; 7 bases are a match to TRBD2. CDR3 length: 14 residues. CDR1 is SGHTA, CDR2 FQGTGA, per germline. Trimming removed 3 bases from V and 5 bases from J; junction bases left unmatched: 6. CDR3 sequence reads: CASSFSGRWETQYF. In nucleotides, the CDR3 is TGTGCCAGCAGCTTCTCCGGGAGGTGGGAGACCCAGTACTTC.

The chain links TRBV4-2 to TRBJ1-1, with 9 bases identical to TRBD1. Germline CDR1 reads LGHNA; CDR2 reads YNFKEQ. V dropped 1 base and J dropped 6; count of bases not matched to a gene: 12. The CDR3 totals 17 residues. The CDR3 DNA reads as TGTGCCAGCAGCCAAGGGACGCCGGGACAGGGAGCCCCTGAAGCTTTCTTT. It is translated as CASSQGTPGQGAPEAFF.

The chain couples TRBV28 to TRBJ2-7, with D unresolved. V was shortened by 7 bases and J by 6 bases, with 25 bases between the two germline ends. The CDR3 is 16 residues long. Per germline, CDR1 MDHEN and CDR2 SYDVKM. The CDR3 here is CASTSVATPLVTEQYF. CDR3 coding DNA: TGTGCCAGCACCTCTGTCGCGACCCCATTGGTGACCGAGCAGTACTTC.

The gene calls are TRBV7-9 and TRBJ1-5; TRBD1 might be the D (5 bases). There are 14 residues in the CDR3. CDR1 and CDR2 from the germline V gene are SEHNR and FQNEAQ (reference sequence). The V and J ends lost 3 bases and 1 base respectively, with 7 bases between them. DNA for the CDR3: TGTGCCAGCAGCTTGGGGGAGAGCAATCAGCCCCAGCATTTT. Translation: CASSLGESNQPQHF.

This chain links TRBV2 with TRBJ1-2; possible D gene TRBD1, 6 bases. CDR1 and CDR2 from the germline V gene are SNHLY and FYNNEI. The CDR3 has 15 amino acids. V lost 2 bases and J lost 4, with 14 bases in between. The chain's CDR3 is CASSERGGWAYGYTF. The DNA for the CDR3 is TGTGCCAGCAGTGAAAGGGGGGGCTGGGCCTATGGCTACACCTTC.

Note on this clone: Other DNA sequences in the sample encode the same CDR3. This sequence joins TRBV7-9 and TRBJ1-1; D gene uncertain. CDR3 length: 12 residues. V was cut by 5 bases and J by 3 bases, with 7 bases left in between. Germline CDR1 SEHNR, CDR2 FQNEAQ (reference sequence). CDR3 sequence: CASSLRDTEAFF. The CDR3 DNA is TGTGCCAGCAGCCTGCGGGACACTGAAGCTTTCTTT. Together with reference TRBV7-9 and TRBJ1-1, the CDR3 gives the full variable domain: DTGVSQNPRHKITKRGQNVTFRCDPISEHNRLYWYRQTLGQGPEFLTYFQNEAQLEKSRLLSDRFSAERPKGSFSTLEIQRTEQGDSAMYLCASSLRDTEAFFGQGTRLTVV.

This chain links TRBV6-1 with TRBJ2-1; 10 bases are a match to TRBD2. The length of the CDR3 is 16 residues. The V gene's germline CDR1 is MNHNS and CDR2 SASEGT. V dropped 4 bases and J dropped 10; count of bases not matched to a gene: 13. The CDR3: CASSAPALAGVVEQFF. The CDR3 bases are TGTGCCAGCAGTGCCCCCGCGCTAGCGGGAGTAGTCGAGCAGTTCTTC.

This rearrangement joins TRBV7-9 to TRBJ2-7; 9 bases are a match to TRBD2. Per germline, CDR1 SEHNR and CDR2 FQNEAQ (reference sequence). The CDR3 length is 16 residues. Unmatched junction bases numbered 9, after V lost 6 bases and J lost 0 bases. CDR3: CASSTTSGQSSYEQYF. The CDR3 DNA follows: TGTGCCAGCAGTACAACTAGCGGGCAGTCCTCCTACGAGCAGTACTTC.

The gene calls are TRBV7-2 and TRBJ2-7; a weak D match, TRBD2 (5 bases). V lost 2 bases, J lost 6 bases, and 17 bases lay in between. The CDR3 loop spans 15 amino acids. Germline V lookup: CDR1 SGHTA, CDR2 FQGNSA. Here the CDR3 DNA reads TGTGCCAGCAGCTTAAAGAGTAGCGAGCTGTCCGAGCAGTACTTC. Its translation is CASSLKSSELSEQYF.

The chain couples TRBV18 to TRBJ2-7, with 10 bases identical to TRBD1. After removal of 9 bases from V and 9 bases from J, the junction contained 14 bases not matched to a gene. The CDR3 is made up of 14 amino acids. Germline-derived CDR1 and CDR2 are KGHSH and LQKENI. Here the CDR3 reads CASARGTGDMRQYF. The CDR3 region has the DNA TGTGCCAGTGCCCGTGGGACAGGGGACATGAGGCAGTACTTC.

There are a few counts of this clone. The chain has TRBV28 and TRBJ1-5; D not resolved. The CDR3 extends over 14 amino acids. Trimming shortened V by 8 bases and J by 4 bases, and 15 bases separated the two germline ends. Germline V lookup: CDR1 MDHEN, CDR2 SYDVKM. This chain's CDR3 is CASDGPTVNQPQHF. The CDR3, as DNA: TGTGCCAGCGATGGGCCCACGGTTAATCAGCCCCAGCATTTT.

This sequence joins TRBV29-1 and TRBJ1-1, with D uncertain. The CDR3 runs 14 residues. Germline CDR1 reads SQVTM; CDR2 reads ANQGSEA. The V end lost 4 bases, the J end lost 1 base, and 13 bases lay between the germline ends. The CDR3 region has the DNA TGCAGCGTTGGAGGCGTCTACAAGAACACTGAAGCTTTCTTT. Translated, it gives CSVGGVYKNTEAFF.

This clone was seen only a few times. The chain uses TRBV19 and TRBJ1-5, with D perhaps TRBD1 (5 bases). Trimming took off 7 bases at V and 2 bases at J, with 18 bases between the two ends. Per the germline V gene, CDR1 is LNHDA and CDR2 is SQIVND (reference sequence). The CDR3 length is 16 residues. Written as DNA, the CDR3 is TGTGCCAGTACCCGTATGTCAGGGAATGGCAATCAGCCCCAGCATTTT. Protein product: CASTRMSGNGNQPQHF.

This clone was observed at least ten times. The chain carries TRBV19 and TRBJ2-7, with D possibly matching TRBD2 (6 bases). CDR1 LNHDA and CDR2 SQIVND come from the germline V gene (reference sequence). The CDR3 runs 14 residues. V lost 3 bases and J 4 bases, leaving 13 bases between the germline ends. The CDR3 sequence: CASSIQVGGYEQYF. The CDR3, as DNA: TGTGCCAGTAGTATTCAGGTGGGGGGTTACGAGCAGTACTTC. The complete variable domain, with remaining parts taken from reference TRBV19 and TRBJ2-7, reads DGGITQSPKYLFRKEGQNVTLSCEQNLNHDAMYWYRQDPGQGLRLIYYSQIVNDFQKGDIAEGYSVSREKKESFPLTVTSAQKNPTAFYLCASSIQVGGYEQYFGPGTRLTVT.

The chain joins TRBV11-3 to TRBJ2-2; D uncertain. The CDR3 covers 14 residues. Germline V CDR1 and CDR2: SGHNT, YENEEA. The V end lost 3 bases, the J end lost 0 bases, and 5 bases lay between the germline ends. The chain's CDR3 is CASSFTANTGELFF. The CDR3 coding sequence is TGTGCCAGCAGCTTCACAGCGAACACCGGGGAGCTGTTTTTT.

This clone was seen a few times. This chain joins TRBV6-1 and TRBJ1-2, with D possibly matching TRBD1 (6 bases). Trimming took off 6 bases at V and 4 bases at J, with 12 bases between the two ends. The CDR3 is 13 residues long. From germline, CDR1 is MNHNS and CDR2 SASEGT. The CDR3 loop reads CASRQDSLYGYTF. CDR3 nucleotide sequence: TGTGCCAGCAGACAGGACAGCCTCTATGGCTACACCTTC.

The chain combines TRBV9 with TRBJ2-1; 7 positions match TRBD2. The germline gives CDR1 SGDLS, CDR2 YYNGEE. V was pared by 0 bases and J by 6 bases, with 6 bases of the junction left unmatched. The CDR3 runs to 15 residues. The chain's CDR3 is CASSVGVTSPNEQFF. CDR3 nucleotide sequence: TGTGCCAGCAGCGTAGGGGTGACTAGCCCCAATGAGCAGTTCTTC.

The chain has TRBV30 and TRBJ1-1; D gene ambiguous. Germline-derived CDR1 and CDR2 are GTSNPN and SVGIG (reference sequence). The V gene lost 4 bases and the J gene lost 1 base, with 10 bases spanning the gap. The CDR3 consists of 13 residues. CDR3 sequence: CAWISGENTEAFF. Here the CDR3 DNA reads TGTGCCTGGATCTCCGGGGAGAACACTGAAGCTTTCTTT.

The chain joins TRBV9 to TRBJ2-5, with 8 bases lining up with TRBD2. CDR3 length: 15 amino acids. The V gene end was trimmed by 4 bases and the J gene end by 4 bases; junction bases not matched to a gene: 9. The germline V gene has CDR1 SGDLS and CDR2 YYNGEE. CDR3 protein: CASSPRGLDGETQYF. CDR3 DNA: TGTGCCAGCAGCCCAAGGGGACTAGACGGAGAGACCCAGTACTTC.